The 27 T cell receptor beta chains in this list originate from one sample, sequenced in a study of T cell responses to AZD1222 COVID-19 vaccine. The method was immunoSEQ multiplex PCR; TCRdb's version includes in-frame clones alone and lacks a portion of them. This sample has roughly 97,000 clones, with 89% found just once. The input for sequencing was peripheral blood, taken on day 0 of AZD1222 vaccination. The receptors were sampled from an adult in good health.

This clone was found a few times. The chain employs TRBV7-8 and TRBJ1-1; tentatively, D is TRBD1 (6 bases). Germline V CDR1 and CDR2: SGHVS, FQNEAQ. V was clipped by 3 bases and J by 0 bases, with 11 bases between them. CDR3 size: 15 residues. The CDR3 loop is CASSFAGTLNTEAFF. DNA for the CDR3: TGTGCCAGCAGCTTCGCCGGGACACTGAACACTGAAGCTTTCTTT.

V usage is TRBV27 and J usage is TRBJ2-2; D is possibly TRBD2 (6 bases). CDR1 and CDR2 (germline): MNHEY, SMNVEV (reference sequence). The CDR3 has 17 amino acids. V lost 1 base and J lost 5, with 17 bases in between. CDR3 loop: CASSLFISGGYTGELFF. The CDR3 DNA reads TGTGCCAGCAGTTTATTTATTAGTGGGGGGTATACCGGGGAGCTGTTTTTT.

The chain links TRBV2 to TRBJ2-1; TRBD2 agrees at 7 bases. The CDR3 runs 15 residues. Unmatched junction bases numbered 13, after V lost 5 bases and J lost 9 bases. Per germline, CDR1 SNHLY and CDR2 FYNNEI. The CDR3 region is CASSLGLVGGTEQFF. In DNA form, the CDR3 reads TGTGCCAGCAGTTTAGGACTAGTGGGGGGAACTGAGCAGTTCTTC.

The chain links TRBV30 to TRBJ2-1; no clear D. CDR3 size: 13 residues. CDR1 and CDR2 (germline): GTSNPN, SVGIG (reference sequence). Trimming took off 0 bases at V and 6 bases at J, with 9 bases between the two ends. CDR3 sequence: CAWSVRPPNEQFF. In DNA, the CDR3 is TGTGCCTGGAGTGTACGACCCCCCAATGAGCAGTTCTTC.

CDR3 DNA sequence: TGCGCCAGCAGCTCAGGGGGTTGGGAAAAACTGTTTTTT. Its protein product is CASSSGGWEKLFF. This chain joins TRBV5-1 and TRBJ1-4; 7 bases fit TRBD1. The CDR3 covers 13 residues. The germline gives CDR1 SGHRS, CDR2 YFSETQ. The ends lost 3 bases at V and 8 bases at J; junction bases unmatched: 4.

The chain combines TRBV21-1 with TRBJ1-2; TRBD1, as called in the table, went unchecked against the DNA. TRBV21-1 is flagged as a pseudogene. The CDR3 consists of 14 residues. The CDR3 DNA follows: TGTGCCAGTCATGGTACCCAGGGGGCGATCGGCTACACCTTC. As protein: CASHGTQGAIGYTF.

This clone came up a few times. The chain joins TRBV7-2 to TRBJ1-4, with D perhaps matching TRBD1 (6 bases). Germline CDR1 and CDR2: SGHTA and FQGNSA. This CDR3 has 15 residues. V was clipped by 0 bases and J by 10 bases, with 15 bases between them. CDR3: CASSLAGGQIGKLFF. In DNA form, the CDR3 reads TGTGCCAGCAGCTTAGCGGGAGGACAGATCGGAAAACTGTTTTTT. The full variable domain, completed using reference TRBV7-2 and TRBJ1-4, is GAGVSQSPSNKVTEKGKDVELRCDPISGHTALYWYRQSLGQGLEFLIYFQGNSAPDKSGLPSDRFSAERTGGSVSTLTIQRTQQEDSAVYLCASSLAGGQIGKLFFGSGTQLSVL.

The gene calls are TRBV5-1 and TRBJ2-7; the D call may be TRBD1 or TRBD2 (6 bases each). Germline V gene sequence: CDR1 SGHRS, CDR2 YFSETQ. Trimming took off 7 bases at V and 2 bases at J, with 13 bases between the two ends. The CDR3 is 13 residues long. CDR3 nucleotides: TGCGCCAGCCGGCGGGACATTACCTACGAGCAGTACTTC. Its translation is CASRRDITYEQYF. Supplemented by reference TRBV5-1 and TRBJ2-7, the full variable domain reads KAGVTQTPRYLIKTRGQQVTLSCSPISGHRSVSWYQQTPGQGLQFLFEYFSETQRNKGNFPGRFSGRQFSNSRSEMNVSTLELGDSALYLCASRRDITYEQYFGPGTRLTVT.

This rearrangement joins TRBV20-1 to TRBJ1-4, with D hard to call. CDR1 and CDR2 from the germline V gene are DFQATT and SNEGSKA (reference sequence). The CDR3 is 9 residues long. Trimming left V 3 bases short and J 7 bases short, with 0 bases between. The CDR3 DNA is TGCAGTGCTAGTGAAAAACTGTTTTTT. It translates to CSASEKLFF.

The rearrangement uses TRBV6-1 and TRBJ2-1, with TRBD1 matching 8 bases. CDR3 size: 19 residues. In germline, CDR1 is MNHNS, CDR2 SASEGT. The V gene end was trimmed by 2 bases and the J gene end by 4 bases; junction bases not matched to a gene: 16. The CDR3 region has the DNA TGTGCCAGCAGTGAAATCGACAGGGGTAGGGTAGCGAGATACAATGAGCAGTTCTTC. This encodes CASSEIDRGRVARYNEQFF.

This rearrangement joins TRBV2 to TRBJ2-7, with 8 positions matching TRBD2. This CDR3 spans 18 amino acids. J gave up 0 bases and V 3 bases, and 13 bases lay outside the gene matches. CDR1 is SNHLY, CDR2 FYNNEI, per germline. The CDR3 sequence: CASSESSVAGISSYEQYF. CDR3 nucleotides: TGTGCCAGCAGTGAGTCGTCGGTAGCGGGGATTAGCTCCTACGAGCAGTACTTC. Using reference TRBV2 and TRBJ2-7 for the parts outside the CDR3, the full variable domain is EPEVTQTPSHQVTQMGQEVILRCVPISNHLYFYWYRQILGQKVEFLVSFYNNEISEKSEIFDDQFSVERPDGSNFTLKIRSTKLEDSAMYFCASSESSVAGISSYEQYFGPGTRLTVT.

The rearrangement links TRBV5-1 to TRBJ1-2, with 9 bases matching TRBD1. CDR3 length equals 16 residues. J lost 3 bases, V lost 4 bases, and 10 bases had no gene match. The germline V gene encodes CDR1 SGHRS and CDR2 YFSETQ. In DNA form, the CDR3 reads TGCGCCAGCAGCCAGACAGGGGGGAAGTGGGACTATGGCTACACCTTC. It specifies CASSQTGGKWDYGYTF.

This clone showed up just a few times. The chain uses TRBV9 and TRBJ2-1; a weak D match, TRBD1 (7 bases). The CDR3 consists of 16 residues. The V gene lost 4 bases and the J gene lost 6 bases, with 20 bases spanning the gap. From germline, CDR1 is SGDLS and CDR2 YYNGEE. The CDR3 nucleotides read TGTGCCAGCAGCAGACAGGGAGGTGGGGGGATCAATGAGCAGTTCTTC. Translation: CASSRQGGGGINEQFF.

The CDR3 coding sequence is TGTGCCAGCAGCTTGGAGGCCAGAAGAAGCACAGATACGCAGTATTTT. Protein sequence: CASSLEARRSTDTQYF. V and J are TRBV5-5 and TRBJ2-3; D not certain. Germline V CDR1 and CDR2: SGHKS, YYEKEE (reference sequence). The CDR3 length is 16 residues. V was trimmed by 0 bases and J by 0 bases, leaving 11 bases between them.

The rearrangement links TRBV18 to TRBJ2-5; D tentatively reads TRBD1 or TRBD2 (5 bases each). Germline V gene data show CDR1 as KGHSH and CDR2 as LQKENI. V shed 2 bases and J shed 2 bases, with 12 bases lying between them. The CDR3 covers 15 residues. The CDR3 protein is CASSPNGAIQETQYF. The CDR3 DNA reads TGTGCCAGCTCACCAAACGGGGCTATTCAAGAGACCCAGTACTTC.

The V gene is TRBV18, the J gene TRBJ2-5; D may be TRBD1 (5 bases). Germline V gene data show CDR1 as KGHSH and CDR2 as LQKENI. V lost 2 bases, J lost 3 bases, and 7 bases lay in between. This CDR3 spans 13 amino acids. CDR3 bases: TGTGCCAGCTCACCAAGACAGAAAGAGACCCAGTACTTC. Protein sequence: CASSPRQKETQYF.

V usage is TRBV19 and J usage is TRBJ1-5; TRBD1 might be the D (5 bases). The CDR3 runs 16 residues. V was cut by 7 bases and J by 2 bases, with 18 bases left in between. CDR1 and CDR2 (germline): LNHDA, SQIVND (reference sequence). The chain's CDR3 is CASKSVGLGGNQPQHF. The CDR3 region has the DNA TGTGCCAGTAAATCCGTAGGGCTGGGGGGCAATCAGCCCCAGCATTTT. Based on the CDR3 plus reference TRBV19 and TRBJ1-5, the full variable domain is DGGITQSPKYLFRKEGQNVTLSCEQNLNHDAMYWYRQDPGQGLRLIYYSQIVNDFQKGDIAEGYSVSREKKESFPLTVTSAQKNPTAFYLCASKSVGLGGNQPQHFGDGTRLSIL.

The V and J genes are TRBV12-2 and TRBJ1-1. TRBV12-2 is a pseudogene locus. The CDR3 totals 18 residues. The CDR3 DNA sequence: TGTGCAAGTCGCTTAGCGCCTCGAGCAGTTGCCATGAACACTGAAGCTTTCTTT. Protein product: CASRLAPRAVAMNTEAFF.

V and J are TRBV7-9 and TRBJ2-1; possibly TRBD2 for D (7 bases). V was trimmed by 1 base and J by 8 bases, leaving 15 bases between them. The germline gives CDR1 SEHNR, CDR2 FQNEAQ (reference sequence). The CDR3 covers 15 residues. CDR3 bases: TGTGCCAGCAGCTTAGTGGGGGGGCCCATCGATGAGCAGTTCTTC. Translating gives CASSLVGGPIDEQFF.

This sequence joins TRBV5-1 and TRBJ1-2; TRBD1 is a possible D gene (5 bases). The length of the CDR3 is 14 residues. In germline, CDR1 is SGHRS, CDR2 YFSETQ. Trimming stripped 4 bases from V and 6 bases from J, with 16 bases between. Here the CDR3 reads CASSDSTLGDGYTF. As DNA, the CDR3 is TGCGCCAGCAGCGACTCGACCTTGGGGGATGGCTACACCTTC.

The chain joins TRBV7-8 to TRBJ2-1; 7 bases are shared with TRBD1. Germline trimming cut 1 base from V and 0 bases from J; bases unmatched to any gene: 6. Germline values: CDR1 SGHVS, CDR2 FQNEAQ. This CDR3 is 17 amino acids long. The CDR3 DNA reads TGTGCCAGCAGCTTAGTCCAGACAGGGACCTCCTACAATGAGCAGTTCTTC. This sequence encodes CASSLVQTGTSYNEQFF.

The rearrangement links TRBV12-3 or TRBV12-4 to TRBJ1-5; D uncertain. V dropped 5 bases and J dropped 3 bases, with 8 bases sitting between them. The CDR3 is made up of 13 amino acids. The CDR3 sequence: CASSRTDNQPQHF. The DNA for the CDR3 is TGTGCCAGCAGTCGAACGGACAATCAGCCCCAGCATTTT.

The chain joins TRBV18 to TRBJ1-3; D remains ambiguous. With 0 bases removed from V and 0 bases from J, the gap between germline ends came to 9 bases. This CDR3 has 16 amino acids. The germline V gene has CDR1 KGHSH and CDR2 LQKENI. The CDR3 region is CASSPPNVASGNTIYF. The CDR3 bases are TGTGCCAGCTCACCACCGAACGTAGCCTCTGGAAACACCATATATTTT.

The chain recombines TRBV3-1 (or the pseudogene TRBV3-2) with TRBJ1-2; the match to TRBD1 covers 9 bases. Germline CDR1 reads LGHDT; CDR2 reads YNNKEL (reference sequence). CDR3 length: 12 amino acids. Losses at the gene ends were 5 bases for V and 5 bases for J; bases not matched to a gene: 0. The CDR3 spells CASSGQGYGYTF. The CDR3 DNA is TGTGCCAGCAGCGGACAGGGGTATGGCTACACCTTC.

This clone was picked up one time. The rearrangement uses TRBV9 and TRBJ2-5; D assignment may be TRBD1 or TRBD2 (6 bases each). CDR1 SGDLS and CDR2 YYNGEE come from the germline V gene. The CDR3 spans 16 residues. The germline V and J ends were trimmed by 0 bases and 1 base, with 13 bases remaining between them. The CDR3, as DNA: TGTGCCAGCAGCGTAGGAGGGGGGACGATCCAAGAGACCCAGTACTTC. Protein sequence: CASSVGGGTIQETQYF.

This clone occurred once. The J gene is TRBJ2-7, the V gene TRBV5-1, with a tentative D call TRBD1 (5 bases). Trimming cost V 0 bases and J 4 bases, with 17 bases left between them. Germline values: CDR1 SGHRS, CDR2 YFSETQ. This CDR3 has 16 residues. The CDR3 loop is CASSLEAGFVGYEQYF. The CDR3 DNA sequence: TGCGCCAGCAGCTTGGAAGCAGGGTTTGTCGGGTACGAGCAGTACTTC.

CDR3 nucleotides: TGTGCCTGGGGTGGCAATAGGGCAACTAATGAAAAACTGTTTTTT. Its protein is CAWGGNRATNEKLFF. This chain uses TRBV30 with TRBJ1-4; D is unclear. The V and J ends lost 5 bases and 0 bases respectively, with 13 bases between them. In germline, CDR1 is GTSNPN, CDR2 SVGIG (reference sequence). The CDR3 is made up of 15 amino acids.